Below are 17 T cell receptor beta chains sequenced from a single sample in a study of shared clonotypes between healthy human individuals. Assay used: immunoSEQ multiplex PCR; TCRdb lists only in-frame clones, some missing. The table records a few hundred thousand clones, approximately 71% of them present only once. Sequenced: PBMCs. The receptors stem from a woman between 35 and 50 years old in good health. Some clones in this sample may be carry-over from other donors' samples.

Ten or more counts support this clone. The chain uses TRBV7-9 and TRBJ2-7; 8 positions agree with TRBD1. Germline V gives CDR1 SEHNR, CDR2 FQNEAQ (reference sequence). Losses at the gene ends were 1 base for V and 4 bases for J; bases not matched to a gene: 3. The CDR3 contains 14 residues. The CDR3: CASSLGTGQYEQYF. DNA for the CDR3: TGTGCCAGCAGCTTAGGGACAGGGCAGTACGAGCAGTACTTC.

Turning to this clone: Since a far larger clone is one base different, this is likely a read error. The CDR3 sequence: CASSLPTSTRGAVTGAFF. CDR3 coding DNA: TGTGCCAGCAGTTTACCTACCTCCACTAGGGGCGCGGTCACTGGAGCTTTCTTT. The chain combines TRBV28 with TRBJ1-1, with D possibly being TRBD1 (5 bases). The CDR3 extends over 18 amino acids. Per germline, CDR1 MDHEN and CDR2 SYDVKM.

This clone occurred once. The chain has TRBV23-1 and TRBJ1-5, with 7 bases identical to TRBD1. TRBV23-1 is an ORF; its function is uncertain. This CDR3 region has 15 residues. V lost 2 bases, J lost 0 bases, and 1 base stayed unmatched. The CDR3 nucleotides read TGCGCCAGCAGTCAAGGGACAGATAGCAATCAGCCCCAGCATTTT. It translates to CASSQGTDSNQPQHF.

The chain carries TRBV28 and TRBJ2-7, with D perhaps being TRBD1 or TRBD2 (6 bases each). Trimming removed 7 bases at V and 5 bases at J, with 21 bases between. This CDR3 has 15 residues. CDR1 and CDR2 from the germline V gene are MDHEN and SYDVKM. The CDR3 sequence: CASTKSSGAQHEQYF. In DNA form, the CDR3 reads TGTGCCAGCACCAAGTCCTCGGGGGCCCAGCACGAGCAGTACTTC.

V and J are TRBV10-3 and TRBJ2-7; D possibly matches TRBD1 or TRBD2 (5 bases each). V shed 6 bases and J shed 0 bases, with 12 bases lying between them. CDR1 is ENHRY and CDR2 is SYGVKD in the germline V gene. The CDR3 has 14 residues. As DNA, the CDR3 is TGTGCCATCAGAGAACGGGGCGACTCCTACGAGCAGTACTTC. Its protein product is CAIRERGDSYEQYF.

As for this clone: Only one base separates this from a far larger clonotype, so it likely reflects a read error. This sequence joins TRBV6-5 and TRBJ2-5; the D gene is possibly TRBD1 (6 bases). CDR1 is MNHEY, CDR2 SVGAGI, per germline. The CDR3 length is 14 residues. The CDR3 reads CSSKRPTGQETQYF. CDR3 in DNA: TGTTCCAGCAAGCGACCGACAGGTCAAGAGACCCAGTACTTC.

This clone was detected ten times or more. The sample contains more than one DNA sequence encoding this CDR3. The chain couples TRBV28 to TRBJ1-4, with no clear D. Germline V gives CDR1 MDHEN, CDR2 SYDVKM. CDR3 length equals 15 residues. V shed 6 bases and J shed 6 bases, with 17 bases lying between them. The CDR3 DNA sequence: TGTGCCAGCAGCCACGAGGGTTTTGGTTATGAAAAACTGTTTTTT. Its protein product is CASSHEGFGYEKLFF.

This clone came up a few times. The genes are TRBV29-1 and TRBJ2-7; 11 bases are shared with TRBD2. Germline CDR1 is SQVTM and CDR2 is ANQGSEA. Unmatched junction bases numbered 13, after V lost 3 bases and J lost 3 bases. The CDR3 length is 17 residues. Written as DNA, the CDR3 is TGCAGCGTTGAGAGGGAGCTAGCGGGAGGTAGAAACTACGAGCAGTACTTC. Its protein product is CSVERELAGGRNYEQYF.

This clone is classed as large. Distinct nucleotide sequences in the sample also encode this CDR3. The chain links TRBV29-1 to TRBJ1-1; the D is unclear. Germline V gene data show CDR1 as SQVTM and CDR2 as ANQGSEA. There are 14 residues in the CDR3. V was trimmed by 4 bases and J by 7 bases, leaving 19 bases between them. CDR3 residues: CSVVLTRGGIEAFF. The CDR3 DNA reads TGCAGCGTTGTCCTAACCCGGGGTGGGATTGAAGCTTTCTTT.

As regards this clone: At one end the junction does not follow the germline gene, possibly because of a read error. The chain combines TRBV5-1 with TRBJ2-7, with D perhaps TRBD2 (5 bases). The CDR3 runs to 14 residues. Germline V gene data show CDR1 as SGHRS and CDR2 as YFSETQ. As DNA, the CDR3 is TGCGCCAGCGCCCGTGACGCGGGCTCCTACGAGCGGTACTTC. Translated, it gives CASARDAGSYERYF.

A note on this clone: The same CDR3 also results from other DNA sequences found in this sample. The V call is TRBV7-9, the J call TRBJ1-1; no clear D gene. CDR1 SEHNR and CDR2 FQNEAQ come from the germline V gene (reference sequence). The CDR3 totals 13 residues. The V end was cut by 2 bases, the J end by 1 base, with 5 bases between. DNA of the CDR3: TGTGCCAGCAGCTTACGGGGGAACACTGAAGCTTTCTTT. Its translation: CASSLRGNTEAFF.

V usage is TRBV27 and J usage is TRBJ2-3; a weak D match, TRBD2 (6 bases). Trimming left V 7 bases short and J 1 base short, with 12 bases between. Germline CDR1 MNHEY, CDR2 SMNVEV (reference sequence). The CDR3 length is 14 residues. The CDR3 region is CASNGLPRTDTQYF. In DNA form, the CDR3 reads TGTGCCAGCAACGGACTACCCCGCACAGATACGCAGTATTTT.

Only a few counts were recorded for this clone. The gene calls are TRBV4-2 and TRBJ1-1; D is perhaps TRBD1 (6 bases). Deletions cut 4 bases from V and 8 bases from J, with 17 bases between. CDR3 length equals 14 residues. Germline CDR1 and CDR2: LGHNA and YNFKEQ. Here the CDR3 reads CASSRDLSDSEAFF. The CDR3 DNA sequence: TGTGCCAGCAGCCGGGACCTTTCGGACAGCGAAGCTTTCTTT.

The chain recombines TRBV28 with TRBJ1-2; D gene ambiguous. Germline lookup yields CDR1 MDHEN and CDR2 SYDVKM. This CDR3 is 13 amino acids long. V was cut by 1 base and J by 4 bases, with 7 bases left in between. Here the CDR3 DNA reads TGTGCCAGCAGTTTATCCGGGCTCTATGGCTACACCTTC. Translating gives CASSLSGLYGYTF.

V is TRBV21-1 and J is TRBJ1-3. TRBV21-1 is assigned pseudogene status. The CDR3 runs to 16 residues. The CDR3 DNA is TGTGCCAGCAGCAAGGCAGGACTAAGCTCTGGAAACACCATATATTTT. Translation gives CASSKAGLSSGNTIYF.

On this clone itself: Germline and junction disagree at one end, which may indicate a read error. The same CDR3 arises from other DNA sequences in this sample as well. This rearrangement joins TRBV9 to TRBJ2-1; 11 positions agree with TRBD2. CDR3 length equals 15 residues. Germline V gene sequence: CDR1 SGDLS, CDR2 YYNGEE. The CDR3 coding sequence is TGCGCCAGCAGCCCACCTAGCGGGAGGCCGGATGAGCAGTTCTTC. Protein: CASSPPSGRPDEQFF.

To note about this clone: At one of its ends the junction is not consistent with the germline gene, which may arise from a read error. The chain links TRBV10-3 to TRBJ2-7, with 7 positions matching TRBD1. Germline V gives CDR1 ENHRY, CDR2 SYGVKD. The CDR3 extends over 15 amino acids. The CDR3 spells CAITGQGGASSEQYF. In DNA form, the CDR3 reads TGTGCCATCACTGGGCAAGGGGGCGCATCCTCCGAGCAGTACTTC.